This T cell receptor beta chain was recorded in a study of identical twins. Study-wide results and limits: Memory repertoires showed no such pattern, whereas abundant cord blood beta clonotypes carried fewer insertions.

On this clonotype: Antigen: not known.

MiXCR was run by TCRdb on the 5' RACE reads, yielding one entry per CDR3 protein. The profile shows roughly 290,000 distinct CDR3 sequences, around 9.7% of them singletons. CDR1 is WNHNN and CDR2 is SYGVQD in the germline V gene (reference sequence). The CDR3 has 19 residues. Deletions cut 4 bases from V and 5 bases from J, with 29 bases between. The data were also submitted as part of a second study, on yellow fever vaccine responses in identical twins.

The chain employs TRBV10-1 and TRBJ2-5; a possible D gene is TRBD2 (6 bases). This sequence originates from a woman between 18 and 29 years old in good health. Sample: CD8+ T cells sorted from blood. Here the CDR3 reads CASSGSDRERSVFWETQYF. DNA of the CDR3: TGCGCCAGCAGTGGGTCCGACCGGGAGCGATCCGTTTTTTGGGAGACCCAGTACTTC.